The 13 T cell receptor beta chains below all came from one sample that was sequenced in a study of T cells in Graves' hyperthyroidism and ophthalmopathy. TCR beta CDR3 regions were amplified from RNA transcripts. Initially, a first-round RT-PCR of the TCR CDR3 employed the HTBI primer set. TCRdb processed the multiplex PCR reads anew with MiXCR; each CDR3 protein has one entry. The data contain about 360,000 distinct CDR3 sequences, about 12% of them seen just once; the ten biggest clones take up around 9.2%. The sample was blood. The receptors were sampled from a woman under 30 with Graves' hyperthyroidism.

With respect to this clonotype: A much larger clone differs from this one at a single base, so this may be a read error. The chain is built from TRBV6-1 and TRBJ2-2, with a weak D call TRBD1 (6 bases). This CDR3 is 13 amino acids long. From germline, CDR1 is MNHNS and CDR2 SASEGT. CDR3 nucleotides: TGTGCCAGCATCGTCAGGGGTACCGAGGAGCTGTTTTTT. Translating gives CASIVRGTEELFF.

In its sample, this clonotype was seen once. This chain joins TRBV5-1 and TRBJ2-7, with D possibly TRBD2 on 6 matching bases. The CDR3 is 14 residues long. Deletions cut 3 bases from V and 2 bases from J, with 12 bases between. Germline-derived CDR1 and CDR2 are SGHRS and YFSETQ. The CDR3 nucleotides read TGCGCCAGCAGCTGGGCTAGCGAGACCTACGAGCAGTACTTC. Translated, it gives CASSWASETYEQYF. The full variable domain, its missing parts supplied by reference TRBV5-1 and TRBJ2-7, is KAGVTQTPRYLIKTRGQQVTLSCSPISGHRSVSWYQQTPGQGLQFLFEYFSETQRNKGNFPGRFSGRQFSNSRSEMNVSTLELGDSALYLCASSWASETYEQYFGPGTRLTVT.

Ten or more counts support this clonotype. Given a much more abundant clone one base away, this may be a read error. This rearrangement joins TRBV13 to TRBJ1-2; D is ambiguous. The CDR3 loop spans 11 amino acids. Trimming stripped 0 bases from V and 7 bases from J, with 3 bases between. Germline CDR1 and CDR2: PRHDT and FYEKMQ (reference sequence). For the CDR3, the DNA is TGTGCCAGCAGCTTAGGGTCTGGCTACACCTTC. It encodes CASSLGSGYTF. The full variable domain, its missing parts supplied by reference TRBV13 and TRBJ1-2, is AAGVIQSPRHLIKEKRETATLKCYPIPRHDTVYWYQQGPGQDPQFLISFYEKMQSDKGSIPDRFSAQQFSDYHSELNMSSLELGDSALYFCASSLGSGYTFGSGTRLTVV.

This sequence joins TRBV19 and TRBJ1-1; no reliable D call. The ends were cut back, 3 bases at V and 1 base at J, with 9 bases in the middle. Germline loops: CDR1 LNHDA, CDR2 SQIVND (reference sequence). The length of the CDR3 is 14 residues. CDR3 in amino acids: CASSINAGNTEAFF. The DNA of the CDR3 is TGTGCCAGTAGTATTAACGCTGGGAACACTGAAGCTTTCTTT.

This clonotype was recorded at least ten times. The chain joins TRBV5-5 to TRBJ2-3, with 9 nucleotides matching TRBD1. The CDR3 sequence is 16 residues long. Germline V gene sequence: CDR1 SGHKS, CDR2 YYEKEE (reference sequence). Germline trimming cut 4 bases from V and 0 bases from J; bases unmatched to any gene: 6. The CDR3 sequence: CASSLAGTGSTDTQYF. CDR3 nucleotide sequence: TGTGCCAGCAGCCTCGCCGGGACAGGGAGCACAGATACGCAGTATTTT.

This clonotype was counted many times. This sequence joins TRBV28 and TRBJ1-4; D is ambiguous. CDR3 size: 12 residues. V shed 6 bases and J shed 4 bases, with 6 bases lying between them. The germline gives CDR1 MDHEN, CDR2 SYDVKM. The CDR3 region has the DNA TGTGCCAGCAGACGGCTTAATGAAAAACTGTTTTTT. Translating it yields CASRRLNEKLFF.

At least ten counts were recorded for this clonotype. CDR3 DNA sequence: TGTGCCAGCAGTGACGGACAGGGCTGGCCTGGCTACACCTTC. Residues: CASSDGQGWPGYTF. The V gene is TRBV2, the J gene TRBJ1-2; 8 positions match TRBD1. CDR1 and CDR2 (germline): SNHLY, FYNNEI. This CDR3 is built from 14 residues. J was trimmed by 7 bases and V by 3 bases; bases with no gene match: 7.

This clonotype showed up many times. The DNA of the CDR3 is TGCGCCAACCCGGGACTAGCGGGGAGTAGCACCTACAATGAGCAGTTCTTC. This sequence encodes CANPGLAGSSTYNEQFF. The chain combines TRBV10-1 with TRBJ2-1; 13 nucleotides line up with TRBD2. Germline-derived CDR1 and CDR2 are WNHNN and SYGVQD (reference sequence). The J segment lost 2 bases and the V segment lost 10 bases, leaving 11 bases of the junction unmatched. The CDR3 covers 17 residues.

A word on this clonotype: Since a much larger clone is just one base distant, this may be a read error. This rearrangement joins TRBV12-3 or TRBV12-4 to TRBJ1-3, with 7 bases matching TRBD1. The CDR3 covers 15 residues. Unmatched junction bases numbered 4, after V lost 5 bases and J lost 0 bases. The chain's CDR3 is CASSGQASSGNTIYF. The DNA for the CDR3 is TGTGCCAGCAGTGGACAGGCGAGCTCTGGAAACACCATATATTTT.

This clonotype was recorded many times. CDR3: CASGRPQETQYF. CDR3 bases: TGTGCCAGCGGGAGGCCCCAAGAGACCCAGTACTTC. The genes are TRBV7-2 and TRBJ2-5, with D tentatively TRBD2 (6 bases). Trimming stripped 8 bases from V and 1 base from J, with 8 bases between. CDR3 size: 12 residues. Germline CDR1 reads SGHTA; CDR2 reads FQGNSA.

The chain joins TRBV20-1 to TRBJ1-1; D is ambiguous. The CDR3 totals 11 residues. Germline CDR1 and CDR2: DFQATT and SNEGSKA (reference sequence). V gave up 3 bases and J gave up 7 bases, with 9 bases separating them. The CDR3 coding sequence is TGCAGTGCTAGGCAGGAATTTGAAGCTTTCTTT. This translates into CSARQEFEAFF.

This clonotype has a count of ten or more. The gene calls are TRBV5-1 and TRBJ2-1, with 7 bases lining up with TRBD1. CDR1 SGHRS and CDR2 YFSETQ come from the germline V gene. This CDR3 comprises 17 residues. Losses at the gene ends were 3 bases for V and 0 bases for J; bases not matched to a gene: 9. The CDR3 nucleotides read TGCGCCAGCAGCTCCGCAATGACAGGGAGCTCCTACAATGAGCAGTTCTTC. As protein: CASSSAMTGSSYNEQFF.

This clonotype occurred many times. The CDR3 spells CASSLYLAGAAKNIQYF. The CDR3 DNA reads as TGTGCCAGCAGTTTATACCTAGCGGGTGCGGCCAAAAACATTCAGTACTTC. The chain uses TRBV28 and TRBJ2-4; 8 bases agree with TRBD2. CDR1 and CDR2 from the germline V gene are MDHEN and SYDVKM. The trim removed 1 base at V and 1 base at J, leaving 6 bases unmatched. The CDR3 sequence is 17 residues long. Variable domain in full (rest from reference TRBV28 and TRBJ2-4): DVKVTQSSRYLVKRTGEKVFLECVQDMDHENMFWYRQDPGLGLRLIYFSYDVKMKEKGDIPEGYSVSREKKERFSLILESASTNQTSMYLCASSLYLAGAAKNIQYFGAGTRLSVL.